One sample yielded the 5 T cell receptor beta chains listed below, sequenced in a study of blood T cells in healthy people across ages. Through a sample-barcoded 5' primer and a J-beta primer mix, a second PCR was run for roughly 6 to 12 cycles. TCRdb re-called the 5' RACE reads with MiXCR, one entry per CDR3 protein. Here the sample spans about 1.1 million distinct CDR3 sequences, 30% to 40% being singletons. The sequencing input was blood. The receptors here all came from a man between 18 and 35 years old in good health.

This clonotype turned up a few times. The chain has TRBV4-2 and TRBJ2-4, with 8 bases identical to TRBD1. This CDR3 has 18 residues. CDR1 is LGHNA and CDR2 is YNFKEQ in the germline V gene. V trimming: 4 bases; J trimming: 1 base; junction bases outside the gene matches: 12. The DNA of the CDR3 is TGTGCCAGCAGCCTCACTTCGCAGGGGGCTGAGGCCAAAAACATTCAGTACTTC. It yields the protein CASSLTSQGAEAKNIQYF.

The CDR3 coding sequence is TGTGCCAGCAGCTTAGTCCCAGACAGGGGCCCCCACTTT. Protein product: CASSLVPDRGPHF. This chain uses TRBV7-9 with TRBJ1-6; 8 nucleotides align to TRBD1. Trimming cost V 1 base and J 18 bases; bases outside gene matches: 8. From germline, CDR1 is SEHNR and CDR2 FQNEAQ (reference sequence). This CDR3 contains 13 residues.

CDR3 loop: CASSLVQYYGYTF. Here the CDR3 DNA reads TGTGCCAGCAGCTTAGTGCAGTACTATGGCTACACCTTC. This sequence joins TRBV7-6 and TRBJ1-2; no firm D call. V lost 1 base and J lost 3, with 6 bases in between. Germline V CDR1 and CDR2: SGHVS, FNYEAQ. CDR3 length: 13 residues. Full variable domain (outside the CDR3, taken from reference TRBV7-6 and TRBJ1-2): GAGVSQSPRYKVTKRGQDVALRCDPISGHVSLYWYRQALGQGPEFLTYFNYEAQQDKSGLPNDRFSAERPEGSISTLTIQRTEQRDSAMYRCASSLVQYYGYTFGSGTRLTVV.

This clonotype has just a few counts. V gene TRBV6-2 or TRBV6-3 combines with J gene TRBJ2-2; either TRBD1 or TRBD2 may supply D (5 bases each). The germline V gene encodes CDR1 MNHEY and CDR2 SVGEGT. Trimming cost V 7 bases and J 0 bases, with 15 bases left between them. This CDR3 contains 16 residues. DNA for the CDR3: TGTGCCAGCAACCGGGACGGACCTACGAACACCGGGGAGCTGTTTTTT. Encoded protein: CASNRDGPTNTGELFF.

CDR3 DNA: TGCGCCAGCAGCCAAGGACCCACAGGGGGAGATGGAAACACCATATATTTT. The encoded protein is CASSQGPTGGDGNTIYF. This sequence joins TRBV4-3 and TRBJ1-3; 8 bases align to TRBD1. CDR1 is LGHNA, CDR2 YSLEER, per germline. The CDR3 has 17 amino acids. V was pared by 1 base and J by 3 bases, with 8 bases of the junction left unmatched.